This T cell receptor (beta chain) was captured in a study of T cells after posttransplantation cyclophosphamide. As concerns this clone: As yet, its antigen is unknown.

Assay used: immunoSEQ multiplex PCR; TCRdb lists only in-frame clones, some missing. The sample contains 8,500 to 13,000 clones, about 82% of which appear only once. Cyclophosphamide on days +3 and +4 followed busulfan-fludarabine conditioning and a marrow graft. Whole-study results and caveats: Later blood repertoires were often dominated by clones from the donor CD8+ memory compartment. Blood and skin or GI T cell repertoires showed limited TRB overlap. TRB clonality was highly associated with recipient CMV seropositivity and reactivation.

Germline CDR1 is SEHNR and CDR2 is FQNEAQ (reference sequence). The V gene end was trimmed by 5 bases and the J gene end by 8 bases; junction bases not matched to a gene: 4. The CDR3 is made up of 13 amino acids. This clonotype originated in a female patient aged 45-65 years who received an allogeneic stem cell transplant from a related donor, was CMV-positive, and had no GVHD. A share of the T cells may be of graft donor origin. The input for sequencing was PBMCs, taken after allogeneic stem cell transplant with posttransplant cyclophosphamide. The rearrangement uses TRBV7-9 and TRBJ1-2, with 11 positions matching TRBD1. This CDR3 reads CASSPGQGEGYTF. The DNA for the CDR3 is TGTGCCAGCAGCCCGGGACAGGGGGAAGGCTACACCTTC.